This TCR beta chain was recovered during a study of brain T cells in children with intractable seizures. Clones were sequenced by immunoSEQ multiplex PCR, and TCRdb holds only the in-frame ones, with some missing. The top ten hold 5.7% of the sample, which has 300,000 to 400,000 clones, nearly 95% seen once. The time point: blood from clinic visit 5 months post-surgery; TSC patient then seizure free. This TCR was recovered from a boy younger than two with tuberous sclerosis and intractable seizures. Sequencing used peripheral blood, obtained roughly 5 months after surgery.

CDR3 sequence: CAISESPNYEQYF. In DNA, the CDR3 is TGTGCCATCAGTGAGTCGCCCAACTACGAGCAGTACTTC. This chain connects TRBV10-3 to TRBJ2-7; D ambiguous. V was trimmed by 0 bases and J by 3 bases, leaving 6 bases between them. This CDR3 spans 13 amino acids. Germline V gene lookup returns CDR1 ENHRY and CDR2 SYGVKD.